The clone carrying this T cell receptor (beta chain) was counted at least ten times. Via MiXCR, TCRdb re-called the 5' RACE reads, giving one row per CDR3 protein. Of approximately 680,000 distinct CDR3 sequences in the sample, about 7.6% were seen once. The sample originates from a study of identical twins. CDR1 is DFQATT and CDR2 is SNEGSKA in the germline V gene (reference sequence). Trimming removed 4 bases from V and 6 bases from J, with 16 bases in between. This CDR3 spans 14 amino acids. The sample was also reused in another study, on yellow fever vaccine responses in identical twins.

This receptor was identified in a young woman in good health. Sequencing input: PBMCs. J is TRBJ2-1 and V is TRBV20-1; tentative D call: TRBD2 (6 bases). CDR3 nucleotide sequence: TGCAGTGCTACCATAGCGGACGTCCCCAATGAGCAGTTCTTC. It codes for CSATIADVPNEQFF.